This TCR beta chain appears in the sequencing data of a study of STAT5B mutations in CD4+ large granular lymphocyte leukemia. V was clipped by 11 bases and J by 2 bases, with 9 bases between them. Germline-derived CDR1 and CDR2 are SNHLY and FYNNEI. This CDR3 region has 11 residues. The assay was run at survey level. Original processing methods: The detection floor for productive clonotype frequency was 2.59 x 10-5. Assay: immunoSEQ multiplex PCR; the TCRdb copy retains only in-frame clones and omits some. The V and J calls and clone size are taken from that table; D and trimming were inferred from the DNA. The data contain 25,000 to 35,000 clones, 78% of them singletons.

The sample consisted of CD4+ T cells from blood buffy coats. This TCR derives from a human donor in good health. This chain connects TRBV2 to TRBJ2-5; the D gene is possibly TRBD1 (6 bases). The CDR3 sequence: CALGQQETQYF. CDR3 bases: TGTGCCTTAGGACAGCAAGAGACCCAGTACTTC. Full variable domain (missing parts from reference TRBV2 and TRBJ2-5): EPEVTQTPSHQVTQMGQEVILRCVPISNHLYFYWYRQILGQKVEFLVSFYNNEISEKSEIFDDQFSVERPDGSNFTLKIRSTKLEDSAMYFCALGQQETQYFGPGTRLLVL.